This T cell receptor (beta chain) emerged from a study of control samples from healthy donors and cancer patients. V was shortened by 5 bases and J by 0 bases, with 8 bases between the two germline ends. The CDR3 consists of 14 residues. Germline V CDR1 and CDR2: SGHTA, FQGNSA. Clones were sequenced by immunoSEQ multiplex PCR, and TCRdb holds only the in-frame ones, with some missing. The sample gives roughly 120,000 clones, about 93% of which show up once; 1.5% to 2% is in the top ten. This sequence was found in a man aged 50 to 60 with head and neck cancer. V usage is TRBV7-2 and J usage is TRBJ1-3; the D is unclear. The sequencing input was PBMCs. CDR3 in amino acids: CASSHLSSGNTIYF. The CDR3 nucleotides read TGTGCCAGCAGCCATCTTAGCTCTGGAAACACCATATATTTT.